These 18 T cell receptor beta chains were sequenced from one sample in a study of T cell responses to AZD1222 COVID-19 vaccine. The data were produced by immunoSEQ multiplex PCR, yet TCRdb's version contains in-frame clones alone and is incomplete. The sample consists of 120,000 or so clones, roughly 90% of them appearing once. The starting material was peripheral blood, obtained on day 0 of AZD1222 vaccination. The origin of the receptors is an adult in good health.

This sequence joins TRBV28 and TRBJ1-5; a possible D gene is TRBD1 (5 bases). This CDR3 spans 15 amino acids. Germline V gene sequence: CDR1 MDHEN, CDR2 SYDVKM. Trimming left V 10 bases short and J 2 bases short, with 18 bases between. CDR3 region: CATLGHHVGNQPQHF. The CDR3 bases are TGTGCCACCCTTGGACACCATGTCGGCAATCAGCCCCAGCATTTT.

A word on this clone: The junction departs from the called germline gene at one end, perhaps through a read error. The V call is TRBV30, the J call TRBJ2-5, with D possibly matching TRBD1 (6 bases). The CDR3 consists of 14 residues. CDR1 and CDR2 from the germline V gene are GTSNPN and SVGIG (reference sequence). In DNA form, the CDR3 reads TGTGCCTGCCAGGGGTCGAAAGCCCCACCGAGCCTGGACTTC. Translating it yields CACQGSKAPPSLDF. The full variable domain, rest sourced from reference TRBV30 and TRBJ2-5, is SQTIHQWPATLVQPVGSPLSLECTVEGTSNPNLYWYRQAAGRGLQLLFYSVGIGQISSEVPQNLSASRPQDRQFILSSKKLLLSDSGFYLCACQGSKAPPSLDFGPGTRLLVL.

This sequence joins TRBV11-2 and TRBJ1-1; TRBD1 might be the D (6 bases). Per germline, CDR1 SGHAT and CDR2 FQNNGV. The CDR3 runs 16 residues. Trimming shortened V by 3 bases and J by 0 bases, and 14 bases separated the two germline ends. The CDR3 nucleotides are TGTGCCAGCAGCTTCTCCAACAGGGTATTGAACACTGAAGCTTTCTTT. Protein product: CASSFSNRVLNTEAFF. Based on the CDR3 plus reference TRBV11-2 and TRBJ1-1, the full variable domain is EAGVAQSPRYKIIEKRQSVAFWCNPISGHATLYWYQQILGQGPKLLIQFQNNGVVDDSQLPKDRFSAERLKGVDSTLKIQPAKLEDSAVYLCASSFSNRVLNTEAFFGQGTRLTVV.

The J gene is TRBJ1-6, the V gene TRBV28; the D is unclear. The CDR3 has 17 residues. The germline V gene has CDR1 MDHEN and CDR2 SYDVKM. Trimming pared 5 bases from V and 0 bases from J, leaving 14 bases between. CDR3 nucleotides: TGTGCCAGCAGTCCCTTGAGGGCTAGCTCCTATAATTCACCCCTCCACTTT. It yields the protein CASSPLRASSYNSPLHF.

Only one count was recorded for this clone. J is TRBJ2-2 and V is TRBV30, with 9 bases fitting TRBD2. The germline V gene encodes CDR1 GTSNPN and CDR2 SVGIG (reference sequence). The CDR3 covers 15 residues. V trimming: 4 bases; J trimming: 5 bases; junction bases outside the gene matches: 8. CDR3 sequence reads: CAWTRSGGRTGELFF. Written as DNA, the CDR3 is TGTGCCTGGACCCGGAGCGGGGGGCGGACCGGGGAGCTGTTTTTT.

This clone was seen only a few times. The rearrangement links TRBV7-2 to TRBJ2-7; 9 bases align to TRBD2. The trim removed 2 bases at V and 2 bases at J, leaving 7 bases unmatched. This CDR3 is 16 amino acids long. The germline gives CDR1 SGHTA, CDR2 FQGNSA. CDR3 bases: TGTGCCAGCAGCTTATGGGGTAGCGGGGGACCCTACGAGCAGTACTTC. Its protein product is CASSLWGSGGPYEQYF.

In its sample, this clone was seen once. The V and J genes are TRBV9 and TRBJ1-2, with D perhaps TRBD1 (5 bases). The ends were cut back, 2 bases at V and 0 bases at J, with 14 bases in the middle. The CDR3 contains 16 residues. Germline lookup yields CDR1 SGDLS and CDR2 YYNGEE. The chain's CDR3 is CASSVGSRAPNYGYTF. The CDR3, as DNA: TGTGCCAGCAGCGTCGGATCCAGGGCGCCTAACTATGGCTACACCTTC.

Worth noting for this clone: The junction departs from the called germline gene at one end, perhaps through a read error. The chain couples TRBV7-9 to TRBJ2-2, with 10 bases matching TRBD1. The CDR3 sequence is 17 residues long. Germline CDR1 SEHNR, CDR2 FQNEAQ (reference sequence). CDR3 loop: CASSSDRQGAKTGELFF. CDR3 nucleotide sequence: TGTGCCAGCAGCTCAGACCGACAGGGGGCGAAAACCGGGGAGCTGTTTTTT.

The chain couples TRBV12-5 to TRBJ2-2; a possible D gene is TRBD2 (6 bases). CDR1 is LGHNT, CDR2 FRNRAP, per germline. This CDR3 spans 19 amino acids. V shed 1 base and J shed 7 bases, with 25 bases lying between them. The CDR3 DNA follows: TGTGCTAGTGGTTTGGGGCCGGGTCGCTCGGGGGACCGTCTCGGGGAGCTGTTTTTT. It translates to CASGLGPGRSGDRLGELFF.

This sequence joins TRBV2 and TRBJ2-4; 11 bases map to TRBD1. The CDR3 is 14 residues long. Germline V CDR1 and CDR2: SNHLY, FYNNEI. Trimming at V came to 3 bases and at J to 7 bases, leaving 2 bases not matched to a gene. Here the CDR3 DNA reads TGTGCCAGCAGTGAGGGGGACAGGGGGAACATTCAGTACTTC. Protein product: CASSEGDRGNIQYF.

The genes are TRBV4-1 and TRBJ1-5; 10 bases are shared with TRBD1. Unmatched junction bases numbered 2, after V lost 1 base and J lost 5 bases. In germline, CDR1 is MGHRA, CDR2 YSYEKL. The CDR3 totals 15 residues. In DNA, the CDR3 is TGCGCCAGCAGCCAAGGGGACAGGGGATATCAGCCCCAGCATTTT. Translated: CASSQGDRGYQPQHF.

The chain combines TRBV24-1 with TRBJ2-5; TRBD2 agrees at 9 bases. V gave up 3 bases and J gave up 1 base; unmatched junction bases: 2. This CDR3 contains 15 residues. Germline loops: CDR1 KGHDR, CDR2 SFDVKD. Here the CDR3 DNA reads TGTGCCACCAGTGATGCTAGCGGGGTCCAAGAGACCCAGTACTTC. It translates to CATSDASGVQETQYF.

The sample holds one count of this clone. V gene TRBV4-1 combines with J gene TRBJ1-6; the match to TRBD1 covers 7 bases. The CDR3 contains 16 residues. CDR1 and CDR2 (germline): MGHRA, YSYEKL. Unmatched junction bases numbered 9, after V lost 4 bases and J lost 6 bases. CDR3 bases: TGCGCCAGCAGCCGGGAGAGGGGGCCCCTTAATTCACCCCTCCACTTT. Translation gives CASSRERGPLNSPLHF.

This sequence joins TRBV19 and TRBJ1-1; D not resolved. This CDR3 is 14 amino acids long. Between the trimmed V and J ends, which lost 7 bases and 5 bases, there was a span of 17 bases. Germline loops: CDR1 LNHDA, CDR2 SQIVND (reference sequence). DNA of the CDR3: TGTGCCAGTACCCTAGACCGCCGGGGAACTGAAGCTTTCTTT. This sequence encodes CASTLDRRGTEAFF. The full variable domain, rest sourced from reference TRBV19 and TRBJ1-1, is DGGITQSPKYLFRKEGQNVTLSCEQNLNHDAMYWYRQDPGQGLRLIYYSQIVNDFQKGDIAEGYSVSREKKESFPLTVTSAQKNPTAFYLCASTLDRRGTEAFFGQGTRLTVV.

This chain uses TRBV5-1 with TRBJ1-4, with 8 bases lining up with TRBD1. The CDR3 has 13 amino acids. In germline, CDR1 is SGHRS, CDR2 YFSETQ. J lost 8 bases, V lost 5 bases, and 5 bases had no gene match. The CDR3: CASRLTGEEKLFF. For the CDR3, the DNA is TGCGCCAGCAGATTGACAGGGGAGGAAAAACTGTTTTTT.

The gene calls are TRBV12-3 or TRBV12-4 and TRBJ1-1; D is unresolved. V lost 6 bases and J lost 6, with 14 bases in between. CDR3 size: 13 residues. DNA for the CDR3: TGTGCCAGCAGGGGGTGGCAGATGGCTGAAGCTTTCTTT. Translating it yields CASRGWQMAEAFF.

CDR3 loop: CASSAGRGVQPQHF. CDR3 nucleotide sequence: TGTGCCAGCAGTGCGGGGCGAGGTGTTCAGCCCCAGCATTTT. The rearrangement links TRBV2 to TRBJ1-5; a possible D gene is TRBD1 (5 bases). The CDR3 consists of 14 residues. Trimming took 4 bases from V and 6 from J, leaving 13 bases between them. Germline-derived CDR1 and CDR2 are SNHLY and FYNNEI.

The CDR3 DNA reads as TGTGCCAGCAGCCCGAGGACAGGAGGACCCTACGAGCAGTACTTC. Protein sequence: CASSPRTGGPYEQYF. The chain joins TRBV9 to TRBJ2-7; 7 positions match TRBD1. Germline-derived CDR1 and CDR2 are SGDLS and YYNGEE. Trimming cost V 4 bases and J 2 bases; bases outside gene matches: 9. This CDR3 has 15 amino acids.